What follows are 14 T cell receptor beta chains derived from one specimen sequenced in a study of read filtering for tumor transcriptome and immune sequencing. The library was built from about 370 ng RNA with molecular barcoded adaptors for alpha/delta and beta/gamma chains. TCRdb reanalysed the reads using MiXCR and keeps one entry per CDR3 protein. The sample consists of more than 30,000 distinct CDR3 sequences, roughly 15% of them appearing once. Sequencing was carried out using a population of CD138-negative cells sorted from bone marrow. These receptors were obtained from a donor older than 35 with multiple myeloma.

This clonotype was seen only a few times. A much bigger clone sits one base away, suggesting this may be a read error. The chain employs TRBV6-2 or TRBV6-3 and TRBJ1-1, with D hard to call. Germline V gene sequence: CDR1 MNHEY, CDR2 SVGEGT. The CDR3 covers 14 residues. V lost 4 bases and J 7 bases, leaving 16 bases between the germline ends. This CDR3 reads CASSFEELGFEAFF. As DNA, the CDR3 is TGTGCCAGCAGTTTCGAGGAGCTCGGATTTGAAGCTTTCTTT.

This clonotype has ten or more counts. This sequence joins TRBV4-1 and TRBJ1-1; maybe TRBD1 (5 bases). The CDR3 runs to 14 residues. V lost 3 bases to trimming and J lost 7 bases, with 15 bases between them. The germline gives CDR1 MGHRA, CDR2 YSYEKL. The CDR3 loop is CASSQARVGYEAFF. The DNA of the CDR3 is TGCGCCAGCAGCCAGGCCAGGGTGGGGTATGAAGCTTTCTTT.

This chain uses TRBV30 with TRBJ2-5, with D uncertain. V dropped 2 bases and J dropped 5 bases, with 6 bases sitting between them. This CDR3 region has 11 residues. The germline gives CDR1 GTSNPN, CDR2 SVGIG (reference sequence). Here the CDR3 reads CAWSQLETQYF. The CDR3 bases are TGTGCCTGGAGTCAGCTGGAGACCCAGTACTTC.

This clonotype was observed at least ten times. The chain combines TRBV3-1 with TRBJ1-1; tentative D call: TRBD1 (6 bases). The V gene's germline CDR1 is LGHDT and CDR2 YNNKEL (reference sequence). The germline V and J ends were trimmed by 0 bases and 1 base, with 15 bases remaining between them. The CDR3 has 17 residues. CDR3 sequence reads: CASSQDRRGPRNTEAFF. The DNA of the CDR3 is TGTGCCAGCAGCCAAGATCGCCGGGGGCCTAGGAACACTGAAGCTTTCTTT.

This clonotype was seen at least ten times. The chain employs TRBV6-2 or TRBV6-3 and TRBJ2-5; 14 nucleotides agree with TRBD2. Germline V gene lookup returns CDR1 MNHEY and CDR2 SVGEGT. V gave up 3 bases and J gave up 5 bases; unmatched junction bases: 8. This CDR3 spans 17 amino acids. The CDR3 loop reads CASSYGTSGGPTETQYF. The CDR3 DNA follows: TGTGCCAGCAGTTATGGGACTAGCGGGGGTCCTACGGAGACCCAGTACTTC.

This clonotype was observed many times. The chain is built from TRBV5-1 and TRBJ2-5, with 9 bases aligning to TRBD2. Trimming at V came to 2 bases and at J to 5 bases, leaving 13 bases not matched to a gene. The CDR3 covers 17 residues. Germline V gene lookup returns CDR1 SGHRS and CDR2 YFSETQ. The CDR3 sequence: CASSFGSGGPRGETQYF. The DNA of the CDR3 is TGCGCCAGCAGCTTCGGTAGCGGGGGACCAAGGGGGGAGACCCAGTACTTC.

On this clonotype: Since a much larger clone is just one base distant, this may be a read error. The V gene is TRBV7-2, the J gene TRBJ1-2; D unresolved. The CDR3 runs to 13 residues. Germline CDR1 SGHTA, CDR2 FQGNSA. Here the CDR3 DNA reads TGTGCCAGCAGCTTAAAGGGTGCGGGCGGCTACGCCTTC. This sequence encodes CASSLKGAGGYAF.

A remark on this clonotype: This could be a read error, since a much larger clone is one nucleotide away. The chain uses TRBV12-3 or TRBV12-4 and TRBJ2-6, with D perhaps matching TRBD1 (5 bases). The CDR3 runs 17 residues. CDR3 bases: TGTGCCAGCAGTTCCCGGTTTTCGAGCTCTGGGGCCAACGTCCTGGCTTTC. Amino acid sequence: CASSSRFSSSGANVLAF.

This clonotype has ten or more counts. The chain is built from TRBV29-1 and TRBJ1-2; a possible D gene is TRBD1 (6 bases). Germline CDR1 and CDR2: SQVTM and ANQGSEA. The CDR3 runs 13 residues. The germline V and J ends were trimmed by 5 bases and 0 bases, with 10 bases remaining between them. The CDR3 region has the DNA TGCAGCGTTCGCAGGGGACCTAACTATGGCTACACCTTC. Encoded protein: CSVRRGPNYGYTF.

Many counts were recorded for this clonotype. The rearrangement links TRBV5-1 to TRBJ1-3; 7 nucleotides align to TRBD1. V lost 0 bases to trimming and J lost 0 bases; unmatched junction nucleotides: 9. Per the germline V gene, CDR1 is SGHRS and CDR2 is YFSETQ. There are 18 residues in the CDR3. The CDR3 DNA reads as TGCGCCAGCAGCTTGGGGGCCGGGACAGCGAACTCTGGAAACACCATATATTTT. Translating it yields CASSLGAGTANSGNTIYF.

A few counts support this clonotype. The rearrangement joins TRBV6-6 to TRBJ1-1; no reliable D call. The CDR3 loop spans 12 amino acids. Trimming removed 5 bases at V and 6 bases at J, with 10 bases between. CDR1 and CDR2 from the germline V gene are MNHNY and SVGAGI (reference sequence). CDR3 DNA: TGTGCCAGCAGTGCCCAGTCCCCTGAAGCTTTCTTT. This gives the protein CASSAQSPEAFF.

The sample holds many counts of this clonotype. V and J are TRBV20-1 and TRBJ2-5, with D perhaps matching TRBD1 (6 bases). The germline V and J ends were trimmed by 0 bases and 5 bases, with 10 bases remaining between them. From germline, CDR1 is DFQATT and CDR2 SNEGSKA (reference sequence). This CDR3 has 13 residues. The CDR3 is CSARDWTAETQYF. For the CDR3, the DNA is TGCAGTGCTAGAGATTGGACAGCTGAGACCCAGTACTTC.

This clonotype has more than one count but fewer than ten. The rearrangement uses TRBV20-1 and TRBJ1-2; D ambiguous. There are 12 residues in the CDR3. The germline V gene encodes CDR1 DFQATT and CDR2 SNEGSKA (reference sequence). V was cut by 4 bases and J by 7 bases, with 13 bases left in between. The CDR3 DNA is TGCAGTGCTAATGACAAGGCTGTTGGCTACACCTTC. Its translation: CSANDKAVGYTF.

This clonotype was observed many times. V gene TRBV19 combines with J gene TRBJ2-2; unclear D gene. Germline assignment: CDR1 LNHDA and CDR2 SQIVND (reference sequence). V lost 6 bases and J lost 7, with 12 bases in between. This CDR3 contains 13 residues. This CDR3 is CASSLQIIGELFF. In DNA, the CDR3 is TGTGCCAGTAGCCTACAGATTATCGGGGAGCTGTTTTTT.